This T cell receptor beta chain was captured by sequencing in a study of blood T cells in healthy people across ages. Across the study: With template switching, about one barcoded beta molecule was captured per two T cells. Findings and caveats of the study: The fall in TCR beta diversity per million T cells was roughly linear with age.

Primed by a sample-barcoded 5' primer and a J-beta primer mix, a second PCR proceeded for roughly 6 to 12 cycles. TCRdb passed the 5' RACE reads through MiXCR, listing each CDR3 protein once. The sample lists 1.4 million or so distinct CDR3 sequences, 42% occurring once. The study recruited healthy Caucasian donors from Russia who were aged about 6 to 95. The CDR3 has 13 amino acids. Germline V gene lookup returns CDR1 SGDLS and CDR2 YYNGEE. The ends were cut back, 7 bases at V and 2 bases at J, with 10 bases in the middle. With respect to this clonotype: Its antigen is unidentified.

The sequencing input was blood. The rearrangement links TRBV9 to TRBJ2-1; D possibly corresponds to TRBD2 (7 bases). The sequence was obtained from a woman between 18 and 30 years old in good health. The CDR3 spells CASGGAPYNEQFF. The CDR3 coding sequence is TGTGCCAGCGGGGGGGCCCCCTACAATGAGCAGTTCTTC. The whole variable domain, remainder taken from reference TRBV9 and TRBJ2-1, is DSGVTQTPKHLITATGQRVTLRCSPRSGDLSVYWYQQSLDQGLQFLIQYYNGEERAKGNILERFSAQQFPDLHSELNLSSLELGDSALYFCASGGAPYNEQFFGPGTRLTVL.